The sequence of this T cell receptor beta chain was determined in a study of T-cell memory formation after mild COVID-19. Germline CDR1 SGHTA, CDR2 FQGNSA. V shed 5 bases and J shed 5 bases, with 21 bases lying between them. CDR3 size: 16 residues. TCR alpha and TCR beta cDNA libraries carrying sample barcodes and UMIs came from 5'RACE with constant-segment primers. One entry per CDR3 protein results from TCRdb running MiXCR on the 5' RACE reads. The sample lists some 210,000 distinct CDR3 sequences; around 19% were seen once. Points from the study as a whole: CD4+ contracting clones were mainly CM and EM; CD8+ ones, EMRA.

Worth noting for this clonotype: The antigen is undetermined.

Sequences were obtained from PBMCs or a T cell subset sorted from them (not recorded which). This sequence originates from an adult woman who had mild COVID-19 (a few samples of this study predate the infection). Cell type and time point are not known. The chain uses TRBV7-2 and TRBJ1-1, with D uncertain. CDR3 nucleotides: TGTGCCAGCAGCAGCCCCGTCTCGGGGAGGAGGACTGAAGCTTTCTTT. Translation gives CASSSPVSGRRTEAFF.